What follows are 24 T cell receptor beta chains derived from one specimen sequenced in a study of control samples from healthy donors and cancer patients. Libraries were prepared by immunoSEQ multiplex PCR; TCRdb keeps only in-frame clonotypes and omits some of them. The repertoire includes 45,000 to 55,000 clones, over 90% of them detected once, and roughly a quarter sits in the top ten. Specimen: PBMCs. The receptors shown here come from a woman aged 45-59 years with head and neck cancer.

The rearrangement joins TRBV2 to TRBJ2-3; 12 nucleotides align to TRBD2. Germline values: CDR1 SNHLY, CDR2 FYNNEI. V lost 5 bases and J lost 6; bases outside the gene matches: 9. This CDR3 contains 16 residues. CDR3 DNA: TGTGCCAGCAGTATGAGTCTAGCGGGAGGGGGGGATACGCAGTATTTT. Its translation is CASSMSLAGGGDTQYF.

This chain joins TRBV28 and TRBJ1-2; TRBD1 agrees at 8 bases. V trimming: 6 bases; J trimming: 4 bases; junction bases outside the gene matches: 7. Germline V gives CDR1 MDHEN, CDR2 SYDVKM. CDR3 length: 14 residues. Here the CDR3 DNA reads TGTGCCAGCAGGCCGACAGGGGAAAGCTATGGCTACACCTTC. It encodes CASRPTGESYGYTF.

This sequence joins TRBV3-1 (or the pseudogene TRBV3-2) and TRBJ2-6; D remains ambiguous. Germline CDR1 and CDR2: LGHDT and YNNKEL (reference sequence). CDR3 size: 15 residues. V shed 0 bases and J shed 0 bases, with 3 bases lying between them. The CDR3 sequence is CASSQEGSGANVLTF. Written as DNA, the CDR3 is TGTGCCAGCAGCCAAGAAGGCTCTGGGGCCAACGTCCTGACTTTC.

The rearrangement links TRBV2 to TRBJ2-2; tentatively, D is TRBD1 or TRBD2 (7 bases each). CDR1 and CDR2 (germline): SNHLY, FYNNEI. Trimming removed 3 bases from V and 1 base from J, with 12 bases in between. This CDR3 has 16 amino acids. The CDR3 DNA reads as TGTGCCAGCAGTGAGGGGGGGACAGAGAACACCGGGGAGCTGTTTTTT. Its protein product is CASSEGGTENTGELFF.

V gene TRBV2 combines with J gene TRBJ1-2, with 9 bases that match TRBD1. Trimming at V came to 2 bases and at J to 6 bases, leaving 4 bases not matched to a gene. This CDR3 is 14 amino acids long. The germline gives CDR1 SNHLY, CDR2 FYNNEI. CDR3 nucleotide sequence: TGTGCCAGCAGTGAATGGGGACAGGGAGATGGCTACACCTTC. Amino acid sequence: CASSEWGQGDGYTF.

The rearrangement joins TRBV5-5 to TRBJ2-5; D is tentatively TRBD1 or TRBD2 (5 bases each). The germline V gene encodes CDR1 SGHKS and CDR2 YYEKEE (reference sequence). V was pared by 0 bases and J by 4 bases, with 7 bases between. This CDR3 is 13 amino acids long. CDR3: CASSLAGAETQYF. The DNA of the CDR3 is TGTGCCAGCAGCTTGGCCGGGGCAGAGACCCAGTACTTC.

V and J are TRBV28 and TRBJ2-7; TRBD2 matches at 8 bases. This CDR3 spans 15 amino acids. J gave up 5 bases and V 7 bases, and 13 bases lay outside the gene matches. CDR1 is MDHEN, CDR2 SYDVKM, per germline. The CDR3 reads CASISGSGRFDEQYF. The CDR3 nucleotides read TGTGCCAGCATCTCGGGCAGCGGGAGATTTGACGAGCAGTACTTC.

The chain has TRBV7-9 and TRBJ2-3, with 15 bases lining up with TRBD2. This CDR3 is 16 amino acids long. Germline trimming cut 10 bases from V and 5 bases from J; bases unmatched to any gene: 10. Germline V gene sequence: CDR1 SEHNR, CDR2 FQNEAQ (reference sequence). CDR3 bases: TGTGCCATACGGACTAGCGGGGGGGCTGGGAGAGATACGCAGTATTTT. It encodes CAIRTSGGAGRDTQYF.

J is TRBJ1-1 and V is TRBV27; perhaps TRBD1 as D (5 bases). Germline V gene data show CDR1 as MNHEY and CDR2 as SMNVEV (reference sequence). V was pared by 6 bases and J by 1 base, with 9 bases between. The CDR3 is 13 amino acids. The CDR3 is CASSGQANTEAFF. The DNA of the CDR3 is TGTGCCAGCAGCGGACAAGCGAACACTGAAGCTTTCTTT.

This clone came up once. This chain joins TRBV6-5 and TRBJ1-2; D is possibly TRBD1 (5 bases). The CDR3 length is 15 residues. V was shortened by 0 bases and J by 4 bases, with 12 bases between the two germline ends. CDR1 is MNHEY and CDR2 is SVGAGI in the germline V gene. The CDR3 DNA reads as TGTGCCAGCAGTTACTCCGGGGCTCTCGGCTATGGCTACACCTTC. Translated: CASSYSGALGYGYTF.

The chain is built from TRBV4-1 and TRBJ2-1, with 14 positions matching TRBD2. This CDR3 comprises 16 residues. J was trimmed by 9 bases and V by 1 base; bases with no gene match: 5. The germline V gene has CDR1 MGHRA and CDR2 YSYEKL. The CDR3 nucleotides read TGCGCCAGCAGCCAAGCTAGGACTAGCGGGAGGAGTGAGCAGTTCTTC. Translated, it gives CASSQARTSGRSEQFF.

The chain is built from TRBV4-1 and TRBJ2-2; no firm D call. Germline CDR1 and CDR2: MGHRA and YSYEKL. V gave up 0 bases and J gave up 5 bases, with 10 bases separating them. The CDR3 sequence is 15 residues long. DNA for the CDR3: TGCGCCAGCAGCCAAGAAGGGCAGAAGACCGGGGAGCTGTTTTTT. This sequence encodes CASSQEGQKTGELFF.

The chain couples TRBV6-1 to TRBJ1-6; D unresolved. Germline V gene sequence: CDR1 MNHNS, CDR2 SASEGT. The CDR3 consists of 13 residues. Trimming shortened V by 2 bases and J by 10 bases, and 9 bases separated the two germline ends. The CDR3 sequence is CASSEYRGSPLHF. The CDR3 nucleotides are TGTGCCAGCAGTGAATATCGGGGATCACCCCTCCACTTT.

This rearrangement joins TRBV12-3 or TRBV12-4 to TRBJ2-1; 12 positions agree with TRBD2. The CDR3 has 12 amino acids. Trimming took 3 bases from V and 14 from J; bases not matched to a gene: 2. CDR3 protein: CASSFLAGGEFF. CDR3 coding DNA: TGTGCCAGCAGTTTCCTAGCGGGGGGGGAGTTCTTC.

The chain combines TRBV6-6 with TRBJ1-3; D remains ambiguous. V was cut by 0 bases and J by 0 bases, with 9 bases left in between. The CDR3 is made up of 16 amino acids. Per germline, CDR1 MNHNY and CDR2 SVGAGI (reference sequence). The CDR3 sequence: CASSYSNGLSGNTIYF. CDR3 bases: TGTGCCAGCAGTTACTCGAACGGCCTCTCTGGAAACACCATATATTTT.

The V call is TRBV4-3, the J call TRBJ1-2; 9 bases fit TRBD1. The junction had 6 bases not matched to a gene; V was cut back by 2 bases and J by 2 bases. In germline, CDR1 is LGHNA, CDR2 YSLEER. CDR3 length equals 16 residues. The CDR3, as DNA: TGCGCCAGCAGCCAACTCCGGGACAGGGCCAACTATGGCTACACCTTC. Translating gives CASSQLRDRANYGYTF.

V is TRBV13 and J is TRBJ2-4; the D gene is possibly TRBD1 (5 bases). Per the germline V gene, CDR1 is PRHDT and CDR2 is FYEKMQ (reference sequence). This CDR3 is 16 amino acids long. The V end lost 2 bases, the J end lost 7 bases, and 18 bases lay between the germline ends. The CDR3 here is CASSLSAPMAGNIQYF. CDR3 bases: TGTGCCAGCAGCTTATCTGCCCCGATGGCAGGGAACATTCAGTACTTC.

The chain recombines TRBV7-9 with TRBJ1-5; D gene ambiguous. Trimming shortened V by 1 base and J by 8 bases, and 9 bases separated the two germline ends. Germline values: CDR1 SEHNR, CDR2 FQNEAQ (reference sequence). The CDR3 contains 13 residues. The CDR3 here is CASSLGLLEPQHF. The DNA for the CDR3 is TGTGCCAGCAGCTTAGGGTTGTTGGAGCCCCAGCATTTT.

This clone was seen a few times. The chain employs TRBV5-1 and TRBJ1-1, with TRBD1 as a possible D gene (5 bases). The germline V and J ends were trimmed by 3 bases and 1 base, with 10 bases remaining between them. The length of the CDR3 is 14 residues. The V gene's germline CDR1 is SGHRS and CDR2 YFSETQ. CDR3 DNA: TGCGCCAGCAGCTCCCCACAGGAGAACACTGAAGCTTTCTTT. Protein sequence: CASSSPQENTEAFF.

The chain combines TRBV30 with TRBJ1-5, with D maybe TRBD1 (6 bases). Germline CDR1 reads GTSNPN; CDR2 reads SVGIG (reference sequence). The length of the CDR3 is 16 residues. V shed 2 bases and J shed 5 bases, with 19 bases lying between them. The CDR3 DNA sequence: TGTGCCTGGAGTCCTCAAGGGGGGTCCTTTTATCAGCCCCAGCATTTT. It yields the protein CAWSPQGGSFYQPQHF.

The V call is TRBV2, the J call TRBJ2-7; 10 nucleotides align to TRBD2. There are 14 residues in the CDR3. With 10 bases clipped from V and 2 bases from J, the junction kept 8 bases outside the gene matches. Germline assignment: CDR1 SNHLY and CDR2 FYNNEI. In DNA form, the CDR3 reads TGTGCCATCTTCCTAGCGGGGGTCCCCTACGAGCAGTACTTC. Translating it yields CAIFLAGVPYEQYF.

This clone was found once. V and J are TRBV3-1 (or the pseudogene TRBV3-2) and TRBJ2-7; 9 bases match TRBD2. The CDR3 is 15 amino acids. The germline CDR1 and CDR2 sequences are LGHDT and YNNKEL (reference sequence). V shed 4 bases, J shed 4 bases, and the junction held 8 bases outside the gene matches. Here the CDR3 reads CASSPRRGGLYEQYF. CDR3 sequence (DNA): TGTGCCAGCAGCCCTCGGCGGGGGGGCCTTTACGAGCAGTACTTC.

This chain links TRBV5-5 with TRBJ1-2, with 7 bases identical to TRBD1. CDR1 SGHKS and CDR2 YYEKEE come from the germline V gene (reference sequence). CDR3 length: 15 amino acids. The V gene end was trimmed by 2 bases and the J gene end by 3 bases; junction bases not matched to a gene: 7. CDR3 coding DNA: TGTGCCAGCAGCTTTTCCGGGACAGCCTACTATGGCTACACCTTC. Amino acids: CASSFSGTAYYGYTF.

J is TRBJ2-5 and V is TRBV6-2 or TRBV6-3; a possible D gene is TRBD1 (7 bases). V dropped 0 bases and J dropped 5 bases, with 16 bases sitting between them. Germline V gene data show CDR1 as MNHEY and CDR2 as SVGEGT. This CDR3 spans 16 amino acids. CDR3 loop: CASSYSTEGAGETQYF. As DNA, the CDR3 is TGTGCCAGCAGTTACTCGACGGAGGGGGCTGGGGAGACCCAGTACTTC.